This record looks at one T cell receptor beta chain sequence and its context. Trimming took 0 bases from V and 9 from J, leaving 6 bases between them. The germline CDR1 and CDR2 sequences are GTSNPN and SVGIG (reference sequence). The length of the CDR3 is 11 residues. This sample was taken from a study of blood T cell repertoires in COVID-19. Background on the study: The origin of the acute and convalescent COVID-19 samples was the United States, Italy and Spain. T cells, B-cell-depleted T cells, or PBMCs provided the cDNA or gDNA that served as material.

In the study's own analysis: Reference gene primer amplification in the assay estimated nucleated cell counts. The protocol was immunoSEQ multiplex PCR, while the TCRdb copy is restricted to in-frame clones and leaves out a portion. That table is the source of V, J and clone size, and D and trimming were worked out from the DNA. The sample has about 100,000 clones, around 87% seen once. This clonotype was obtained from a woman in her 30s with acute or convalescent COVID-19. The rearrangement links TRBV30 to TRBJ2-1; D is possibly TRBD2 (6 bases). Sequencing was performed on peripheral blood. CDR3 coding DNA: TGTGCCTGGAGTGTGGGAGGTGAGCAGTTCTTC. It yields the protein CAWSVGGEQFF.